A single sample is the source of the 10 T cell receptor beta chains below, sequenced in a study of T cells in Graves' hyperthyroidism and ophthalmopathy. Regions amplified from RNA transcripts were the TCR beta CDR3 regions. The study used the HTBI primer set for a first-round RT-PCR of the TCR CDR3. Using its own MiXCR run on the multiplex PCR reads, TCRdb lists one record per CDR3 protein. The sample yields approximately 740,000 distinct CDR3 sequences, 11% to 15% seen once. The sample consisted of blood. These receptors all stem from a young woman with Graves' hyperthyroidism.

This clonotype occurred many times. The rearrangement uses TRBV28 and TRBJ2-1; 10 nucleotides line up with TRBD2. Germline trimming cut 3 bases from V and 0 bases from J; bases unmatched to any gene: 11. This CDR3 comprises 19 residues. Germline V gene sequence: CDR1 MDHEN, CDR2 SYDVKM. The CDR3 loop is CASSFILAGDRSSYNEQFF. The CDR3 bases are TGTGCCAGCAGTTTTATTCTAGCGGGAGACAGGAGCTCCTACAATGAGCAGTTCTTC.

This clonotype came up many times. In DNA, the CDR3 is TGTGCCAGCGGAACTAGAAATGGTATCAATGAGCAGTTCTTC. It translates to CASGTRNGINEQFF. The chain couples TRBV15 to TRBJ2-1, with D possibly TRBD2 on 5 matching bases. The germline V gene encodes CDR1 LNHNV and CDR2 YYDKDF (reference sequence). CDR3 length: 14 amino acids. V shed 10 bases and J shed 6 bases, with 19 bases lying between them.

Many counts were recorded for this clonotype. The V and J genes are TRBV12-3 or TRBV12-4 and TRBJ2-5; D is unclear. The V and J ends lost 1 base and 4 bases respectively, with 19 bases between them. The length of the CDR3 is 17 residues. DNA of the CDR3: TGTGCCAGCAGTTTAGAGGCGACCGTCAGAGCGATAGAGACCCAGTACTTC. The encoded protein is CASSLEATVRAIETQYF.

This rearrangement joins TRBV20-1 to TRBJ2-1; the match to TRBD2 covers 11 bases. Trimming cost V 5 bases and J 8 bases; bases outside gene matches: 11. Germline values: CDR1 DFQATT, CDR2 SNEGSKA (reference sequence). The CDR3 spans 15 residues. This chain's CDR3 is CSAEIAGGPIDEQFF. The DNA for the CDR3 is TGCAGTGCTGAAATAGCGGGAGGGCCTATTGATGAGCAGTTCTTC.

This clonotype was detected a few times. The gene calls are TRBV6-1 and TRBJ1-5, with 7 bases matching TRBD1. V shed 5 bases, J shed 2 bases, and the junction held 9 bases outside the gene matches. The germline V gene encodes CDR1 MNHNS and CDR2 SASEGT. The CDR3 contains 16 residues. CDR3 bases: TGTGCCAGCAGTCCCCTTTACGGACAGGGCAATCAGCCCCAGCATTTT. It codes for CASSPLYGQGNQPQHF.

This clonotype was counted a few times. The chain combines TRBV7-8 with TRBJ1-6; the match to TRBD1 covers 10 bases. This CDR3 is 18 amino acids long. Germline CDR1 and CDR2: SGHVS and FQNEAQ. The trim removed 3 bases at V and 7 bases at J, leaving 12 bases unmatched. DNA for the CDR3: TGTGCCAGCAGCTTGGCCCCCTTGGGACAGGGGTTAAATTCACCCCTCCACTTT. It yields the protein CASSLAPLGQGLNSPLHF.

Note on this clonotype: Sequence at one end of the junction differs from germline and may be a read error. The chain has TRBV5-1 and TRBJ2-1, with TRBD2 matching 7 bases. Germline CDR1 SGHRS, CDR2 YFSETQ. The CDR3 is made up of 15 amino acids. CDR3 DNA sequence: TGTGCCAGCAGCTTATTCGGGAGGCCCTACAATGAGCAGTTCTTC. This gives the protein CASSLFGRPYNEQFF.

The rearrangement links TRBV13 to TRBJ2-1, with 15 bases that match TRBD2. The V gene's germline CDR1 is PRHDT and CDR2 FYEKMQ (reference sequence). CDR3 length: 15 residues. V was clipped by 4 bases and J by 9 bases; unmatched bases: 4. The CDR3 here is CASSSRTSGRGEQFF. For the CDR3, the DNA is TGTGCCAGCAGCTCGAGGACTAGCGGGAGGGGTGAGCAGTTCTTC.

This clonotype was counted only a few times. The rearrangement joins TRBV28 to TRBJ2-4; D unclear. V was cut by 4 bases and J by 7 bases, with 8 bases left in between. The CDR3 consists of 12 residues. Germline V lookup: CDR1 MDHEN, CDR2 SYDVKM. CDR3 sequence (DNA): TGTGCCAGCAGTTCCTCCAGGAACATTCAGTACTTC. Protein: CASSSSRNIQYF.

This clonotype was found many times. J is TRBJ1-5 and V is TRBV12-3 or TRBV12-4, with D uncertain. The CDR3 loop spans 15 amino acids. Trimming took off 5 bases at V and 0 bases at J, with 11 bases between the two ends. The DNA for the CDR3 is TGTGCCAGCAGTCCCCCAGGCGCTAGCAATCAGCCCCAGCATTTT. Its protein is CASSPPGASNQPQHF.